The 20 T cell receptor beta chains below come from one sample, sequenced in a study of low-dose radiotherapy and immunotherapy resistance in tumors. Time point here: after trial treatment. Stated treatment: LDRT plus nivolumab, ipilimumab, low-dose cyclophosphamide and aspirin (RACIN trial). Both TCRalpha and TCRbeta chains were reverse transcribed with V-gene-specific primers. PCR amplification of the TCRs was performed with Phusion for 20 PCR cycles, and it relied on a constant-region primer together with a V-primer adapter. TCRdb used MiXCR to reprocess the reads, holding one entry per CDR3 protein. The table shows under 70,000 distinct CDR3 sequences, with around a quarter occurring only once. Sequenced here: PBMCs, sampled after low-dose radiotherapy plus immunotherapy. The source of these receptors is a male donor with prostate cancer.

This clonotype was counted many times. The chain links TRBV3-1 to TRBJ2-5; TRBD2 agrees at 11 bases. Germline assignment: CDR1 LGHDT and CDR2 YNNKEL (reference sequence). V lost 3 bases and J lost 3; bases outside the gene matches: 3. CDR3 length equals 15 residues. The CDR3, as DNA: TGTGCCAGCAGCCAGAAGACTAGCGGGAAAGAGACCCAGTACTTC. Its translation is CASSQKTSGKETQYF.

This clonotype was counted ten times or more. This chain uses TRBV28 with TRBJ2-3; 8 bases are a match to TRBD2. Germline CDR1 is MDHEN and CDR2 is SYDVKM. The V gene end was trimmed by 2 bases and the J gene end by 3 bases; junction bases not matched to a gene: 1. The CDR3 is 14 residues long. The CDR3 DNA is TGTGCCAGCAGTTTAAAGCGGGGGACAGATACGCAGTATTTT. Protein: CASSLKRGTDTQYF.

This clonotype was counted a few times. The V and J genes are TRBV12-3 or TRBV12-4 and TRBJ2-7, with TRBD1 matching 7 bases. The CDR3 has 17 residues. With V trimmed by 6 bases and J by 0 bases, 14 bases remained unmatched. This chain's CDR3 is CASSNGSTGQISYEQYF. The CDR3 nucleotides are TGTGCCAGCAGCAACGGGTCGACAGGGCAGATCTCCTACGAGCAGTACTTC.

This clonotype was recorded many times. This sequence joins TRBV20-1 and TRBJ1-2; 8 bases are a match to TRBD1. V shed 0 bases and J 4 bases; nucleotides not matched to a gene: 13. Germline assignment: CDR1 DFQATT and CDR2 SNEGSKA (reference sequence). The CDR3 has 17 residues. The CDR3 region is CSARDTGGDRGGYGYTF. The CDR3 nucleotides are TGCAGTGCTAGAGATACAGGGGGAGATCGAGGCGGCTATGGCTACACCTTC.

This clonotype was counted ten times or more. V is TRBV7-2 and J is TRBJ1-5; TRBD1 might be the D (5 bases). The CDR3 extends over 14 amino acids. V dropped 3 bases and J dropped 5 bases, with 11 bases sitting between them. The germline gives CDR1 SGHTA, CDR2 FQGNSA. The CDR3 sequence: CASSFGTGYQPQHF. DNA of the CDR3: TGTGCCAGCAGCTTTGGGACTGGTTATCAGCCCCAGCATTTT. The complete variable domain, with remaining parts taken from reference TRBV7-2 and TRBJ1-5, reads GAGVSQSPSNKVTEKGKDVELRCDPISGHTALYWYRQSLGQGLEFLIYFQGNSAPDKSGLPSDRFSAERTGGSVSTLTIQRTQQEDSAVYLCASSFGTGYQPQHFGDGTRLSIL.

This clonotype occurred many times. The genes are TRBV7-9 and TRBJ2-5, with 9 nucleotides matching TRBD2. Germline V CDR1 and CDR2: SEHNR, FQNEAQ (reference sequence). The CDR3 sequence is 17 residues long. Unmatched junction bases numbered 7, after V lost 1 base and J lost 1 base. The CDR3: CASSLVVSSGGQETQYF. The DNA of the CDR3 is TGTGCCAGCAGCTTAGTTGTTAGTAGCGGGGGCCAAGAGACCCAGTACTTC.

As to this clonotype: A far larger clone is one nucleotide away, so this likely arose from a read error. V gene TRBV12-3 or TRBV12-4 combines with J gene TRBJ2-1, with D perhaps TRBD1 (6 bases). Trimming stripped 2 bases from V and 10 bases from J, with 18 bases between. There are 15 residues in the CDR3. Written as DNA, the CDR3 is TGTGCCAGCAGTTTATACGACAGGATCTCCTACGAGCAGTTCTTC. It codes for CASSLYDRISYEQFF.

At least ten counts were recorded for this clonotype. CDR3 sequence reads: CASSPDGNTGELFF. The CDR3 DNA reads as TGTGCCAGCTCACCAGACGGGAACACCGGGGAGCTGTTTTTT. V gene TRBV18 combines with J gene TRBJ2-2; D is undetermined. The germline gives CDR1 KGHSH, CDR2 LQKENI. This CDR3 has 14 residues. Trimming removed 2 bases from V and 1 base from J, with 5 bases in between.

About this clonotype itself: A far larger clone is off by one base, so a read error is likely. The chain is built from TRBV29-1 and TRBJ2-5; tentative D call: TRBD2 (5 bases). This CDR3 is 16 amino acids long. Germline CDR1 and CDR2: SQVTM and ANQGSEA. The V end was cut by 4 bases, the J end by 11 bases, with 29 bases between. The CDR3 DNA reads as TGCAGCGTTGGGCTTTTTACGGGAAGCTCCTACAATGAGCAGTACTTC. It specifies CSVGLFTGSSYNEQYF.

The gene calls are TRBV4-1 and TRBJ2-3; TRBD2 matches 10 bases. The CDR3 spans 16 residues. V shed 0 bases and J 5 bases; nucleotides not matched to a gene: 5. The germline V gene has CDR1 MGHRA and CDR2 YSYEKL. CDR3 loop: CASSQESGGARDTQYF. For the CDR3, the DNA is TGCGCCAGCAGCCAAGAAAGCGGGGGGGCCCGAGATACGCAGTATTTT.

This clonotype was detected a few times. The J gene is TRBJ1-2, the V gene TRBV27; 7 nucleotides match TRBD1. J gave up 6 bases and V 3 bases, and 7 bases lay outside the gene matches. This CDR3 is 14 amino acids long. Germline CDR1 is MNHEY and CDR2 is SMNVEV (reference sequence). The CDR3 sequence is CASSLTGLGNGYTF. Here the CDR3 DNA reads TGTGCCAGCAGTTTGACAGGGCTCGGGAATGGCTACACCTTC.

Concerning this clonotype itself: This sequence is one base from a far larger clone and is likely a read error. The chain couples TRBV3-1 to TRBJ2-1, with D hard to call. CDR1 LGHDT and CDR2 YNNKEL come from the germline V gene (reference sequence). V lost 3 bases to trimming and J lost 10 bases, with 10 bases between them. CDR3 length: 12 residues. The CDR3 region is CASSHGIYEQFF. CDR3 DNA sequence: TGTGCCAGCAGCCATGGGATCTACGAGCAGTTCTTC.

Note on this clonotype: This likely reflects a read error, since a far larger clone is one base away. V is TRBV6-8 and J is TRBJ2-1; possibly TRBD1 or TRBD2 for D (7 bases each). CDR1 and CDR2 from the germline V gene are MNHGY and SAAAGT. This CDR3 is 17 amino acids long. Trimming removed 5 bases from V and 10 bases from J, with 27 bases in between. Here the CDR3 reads CASSPQPPGGQSYEQFF. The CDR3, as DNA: TGTGCCAGCAGTCCACAGCCTCCGGGGGGACAGTCCTACGAGCAGTTCTTC.

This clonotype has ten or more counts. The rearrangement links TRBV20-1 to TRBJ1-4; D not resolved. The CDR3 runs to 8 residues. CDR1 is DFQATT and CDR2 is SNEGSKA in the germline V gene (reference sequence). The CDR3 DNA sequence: TGCACAGACGAAAAACTGTTTTTT. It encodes CTDEKLFF.

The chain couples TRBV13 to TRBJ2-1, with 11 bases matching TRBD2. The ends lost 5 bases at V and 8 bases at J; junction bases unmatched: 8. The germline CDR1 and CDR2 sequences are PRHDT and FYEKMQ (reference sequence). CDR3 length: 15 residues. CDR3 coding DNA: TGTGCCAGCAGCCCACTAGCGGGAGCCCTGGATGAGCAGTTCTTC. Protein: CASSPLAGALDEQFF.

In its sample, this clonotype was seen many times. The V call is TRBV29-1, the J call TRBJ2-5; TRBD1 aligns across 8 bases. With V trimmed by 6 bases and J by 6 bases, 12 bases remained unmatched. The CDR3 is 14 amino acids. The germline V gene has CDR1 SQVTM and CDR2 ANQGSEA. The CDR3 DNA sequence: TGCAGCGTCGAGAAAGACAGGGGCGGAAAGACCCAGTACTTC. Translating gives CSVEKDRGGKTQYF.

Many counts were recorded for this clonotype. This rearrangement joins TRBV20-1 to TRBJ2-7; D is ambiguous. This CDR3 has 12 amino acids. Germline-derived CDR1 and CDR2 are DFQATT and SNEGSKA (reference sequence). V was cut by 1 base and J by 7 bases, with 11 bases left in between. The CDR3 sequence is CSARVGPGEQYF. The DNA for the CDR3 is TGCAGTGCTAGAGTCGGTCCCGGGGAGCAGTACTTC.

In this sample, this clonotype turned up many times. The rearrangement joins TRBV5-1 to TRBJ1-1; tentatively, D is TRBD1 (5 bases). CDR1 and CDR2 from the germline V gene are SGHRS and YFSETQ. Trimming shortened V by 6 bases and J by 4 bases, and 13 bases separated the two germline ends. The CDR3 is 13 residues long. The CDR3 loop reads CASKLPQGTEAFF. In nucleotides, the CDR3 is TGCGCCAGCAAATTGCCCCAGGGCACTGAAGCTTTCTTT.

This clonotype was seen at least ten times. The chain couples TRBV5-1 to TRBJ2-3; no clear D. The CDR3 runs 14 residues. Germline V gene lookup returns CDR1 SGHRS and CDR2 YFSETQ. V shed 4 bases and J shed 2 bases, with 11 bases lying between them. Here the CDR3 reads CASSAVTHTDTQYF. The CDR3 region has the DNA TGCGCCAGCAGCGCGGTGACCCACACAGATACGCAGTATTTT.

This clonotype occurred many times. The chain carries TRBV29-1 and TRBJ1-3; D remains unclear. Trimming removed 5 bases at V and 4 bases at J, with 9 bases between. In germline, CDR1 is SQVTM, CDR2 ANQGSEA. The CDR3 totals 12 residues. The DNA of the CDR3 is TGCAGCGTTTCAGGAACGGGAAACACCATATATTTT. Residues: CSVSGTGNTIYF. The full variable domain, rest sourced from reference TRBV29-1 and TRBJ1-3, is SAVISQKPSRDICQRGTSLTIQCQVDSQVTMMFWYRQQPGQSLTLIATANQGSEATYESGFVIDKFPISRPNLTFSTLTVSNMSPEDSSIYLCSVSGTGNTIYFGEGSWLTVV.